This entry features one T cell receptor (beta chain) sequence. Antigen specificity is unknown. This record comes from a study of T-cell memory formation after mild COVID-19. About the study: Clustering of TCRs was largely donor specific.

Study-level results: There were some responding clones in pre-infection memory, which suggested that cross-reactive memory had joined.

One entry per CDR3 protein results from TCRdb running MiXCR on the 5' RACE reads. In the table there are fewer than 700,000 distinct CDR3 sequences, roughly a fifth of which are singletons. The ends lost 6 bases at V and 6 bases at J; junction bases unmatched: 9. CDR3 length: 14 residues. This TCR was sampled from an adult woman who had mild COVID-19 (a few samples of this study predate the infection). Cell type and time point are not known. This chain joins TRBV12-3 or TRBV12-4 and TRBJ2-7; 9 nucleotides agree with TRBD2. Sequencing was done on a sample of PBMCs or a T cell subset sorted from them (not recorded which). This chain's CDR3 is CASRAMREGLEQYF. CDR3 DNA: TGTGCCAGCAGGGCTATGCGGGAGGGCCTCGAGCAGTACTTC.